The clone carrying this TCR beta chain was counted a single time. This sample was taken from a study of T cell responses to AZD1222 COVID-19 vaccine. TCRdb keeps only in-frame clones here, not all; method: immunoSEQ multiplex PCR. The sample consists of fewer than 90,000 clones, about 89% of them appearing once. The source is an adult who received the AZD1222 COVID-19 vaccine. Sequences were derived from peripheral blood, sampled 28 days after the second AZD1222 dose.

The CDR3 sequence is CASSQALRRNNEQFF. CDR3 in DNA: TGTGCCAGCAGCCAAGCCCTCCGGCGAAACAATGAGCAGTTCTTC. The rearrangement joins TRBV3-1 (or the pseudogene TRBV3-2) to TRBJ2-1; D gene unclear. This CDR3 comprises 15 residues. Germline V CDR1 and CDR2: LGHDT, YNNKEL (reference sequence). Trimming removed 1 base at V and 5 bases at J, with 12 bases between.